This paragraph reports one TCR beta chain. The target of this receptor is not known. No clone much larger than this one lies a single base away; base qualities are absent. Explained via the paper, the time point label denotes: baseline before first vaccination. The vaccinee samples were drawn from two UK trials, COV001 and COV002, one of which was a single-blind randomized controlled phase 2/3 trial testing AZD1222 (ChAdOx1 nCoV-19) in healthy adults. For TCRbeta chain sequencing, PBMC samples were collected from trial participants at day 0 and at day 28 after the second dose. The CDR3 regions of human TCRbeta chains were subjected to immunosequencing. Per the authors' processing: Repertoire TCRs were matched against a reference library of SARS-CoV-2-specific TCRs generated with the MIRA antigen-specificity platform. Breadth was defined as the fraction of unique TCRs that were SARS-CoV-2-associated. Depth was defined as the fraction of total T cells that were SARS-CoV-2-associated. Each spike-specific TCR was assigned to its reactive spike region and to a CD4 or CD8 class using the MIRA data. Log10-transformed breadth and depth values were compared by one-way ANOVA with Sidak's multiple comparisons tests. What TCRdb holds here is the immuneACCESS table cut down to in-frame rearrangements. Part of the clones is not present; checked against another copy, under half of the missing clones reflect an unresolved V gene, and the others are unexplained. D and trimming were read from the DNA, whereas the V and J calls and clone size are those reported in that table. In this sample the table shows approximately 150,000 clones, roughly nine tenths of which occur a single time. Of the sample, around 1.4% falls within the top ten clones.

This record belongs to a study of T cell responses to AZD1222 COVID-19 vaccine (dated by TCRdb to about 2021). With respect to the entire study: AZD1222 recipients with second doses at about 4 weeks or about 12 weeks were pooled, because spike-specific TCR depth and breadth did not differ between schedules. A total of just over 230 trial participants underwent TCR sequencing, of whom nearly 210 had received two doses of AZD1222 and 26 had received two doses of the MenACWY control vaccine. Trial participants were enrolled by age into 18-55, 56-69 and 70-plus year subgroups, with roughly 150, 30 and 60 TCR-sequenced participants respectively.

Study-level results and caveats: Conclusions about previously exposed vaccinees are limited because only six or seven AZD1222 recipients were SARS-CoV-2 seropositive at baseline. The 56-69-year group was small, and its depth increase did not reach significance, likely because of low power. Spike-specific TCR breadth and depth rose significantly after two AZD1222 doses compared with day 0 and with MenACWY recipients. Vaccine-associated CD4 TCRs spanned the whole spike protein, with dominant responses in regions 160-218 and 743-854. Participants were mostly white British, with more females than males. The authors suggested clonal diversity may have been underestimated. Reportedly, almost half of the unique spike-specific TCRs recognized epitopes lying outside the regions that are mutated in the B.1.351 and B.1.1.7 variants. Because no day 14 peak-response samples were available, repertoires were characterized only after the peak T cell response.

The CDR3 numbers 13 residues from cysteine through phenylalanine. The sequence is cut down to CDR3 DNA, 39 bases in frame from base 1. V is reduced by 1 base and J by 8 bases, leaving a spacing of 9 bases between them. CDR1 and CDR2 are drawn from the germline V gene (reference sequence): LNHNV, YYDKDF. The input for sequencing was peripheral blood, taken on day 0 of AZD1222 vaccination. The V and J segments used are TRBV15 and TRBJ2-1; the D gene assignment is ambiguous. This TCR was sampled from an adult in good health. The bases are TGTGCCACCAGCAGAGGTCGGGTGGATGAGCAGTTCTTC. This is translated as CATSRGRVDEQFF. Joined to the reference TRBV15 and TRBJ2-1 proteins, this CDR3 gives the full variable domain: DAMVIQNPRYQVTQFGKPVTLSCSQTLNHNVMYWYQQKSSQAPKLLFHYYDKDFNNEADTPDNFQSRRPNTSFCFLDIRSPGLGDTAMYLCATSRGRVDEQFFGPGTRLTVL.